This is a list of T cell receptor beta chains from one sample in a study of blood T cell repertoires in COVID-19. Data came from immunoSEQ multiplex PCR; TCRdb stores just in-frame clones and leaves some out. The table records a few hundred thousand clones, around 90% of them present only once. What was sequenced was PBMCs or T cells enriched from blood (not recorded which). The receptors come from a man aged 30-40 years who had been exposed to COVID-19. Both conserved end residues are trimmed from each CDR3.

v_call: TRBV6-5
cdr3_aa: ASLRGNTEAF

v_call: TRBV7-9
cdr3_aa: ASSLYGDTQY

v_call: TRBV4-3
cdr3_aa: ASSQEQGTQETQY

v_call: TRBV12-5
cdr3_aa: ASGLVVGQGAHNEQF

v_call: TRBV5-6
cdr3_aa: ASSSIQGNGYGYT

v_call: TRBV4-1
cdr3_aa: ASSQTGGNRGVYGYT

v_call: TRBV14
cdr3_aa: ASSQVRGAKSTDTQY

v_call: TRBV9
cdr3_aa: ASAKTGTVSTDTQY

v_call: TRBV6-2/TRBV6-3
cdr3_aa: ASSYPVYEQY

v_call: TRBV29-1
cdr3_aa: SVERGSGGNEQF

v_call: TRBV13
cdr3_aa: ASSLESGAF

v_call: TRBV11-2
cdr3_aa: ASSLGDRVFDEQF

v_call: TRBV18
cdr3_aa: ASSPLPTGGEQY

v_call: TRBV5-1
cdr3_aa: ASSLEASGPNEQF

v_call: TRBV5-1
cdr3_aa: ASSLPDINYGYT

v_call: TRBV5-1
cdr3_aa: ASSGETGTEAF

v_call: TRBV30
cdr3_aa: AWISPYGNTIY

v_call: TRBV14
cdr3_aa: ASSQDRGTYNEQF

v_call: TRBV5-4
cdr3_aa: ASSSAVGVQETQY

v_call: TRBV5-1
cdr3_aa: ASRSAGGRLETQY

v_call: TRBV30
cdr3_aa: AWSGSTGEGYT

v_call: TRBV7-9
cdr3_aa: ASSFRIQGYEQF

v_call: TRBV10-3
cdr3_aa: AISPGQTPVAF

v_call: TRBV3-1/TRBV3-2
cdr3_aa: ASSQDTQGQTFNYGYT

v_call: TRBV6-6
cdr3_aa: ASSSTTNIYEQY

v_call: TRBV5-1
cdr3_aa: ASTRGGGSSYEQY

v_call: TRBV2
cdr3_aa: ASSFLQGWEKLF

v_call: TRBV27
cdr3_aa: ASSGISGGATERETQY

v_call: TRBV3-1/TRBV3-2
cdr3_aa: ASSLGTGSNQPQH

v_call: TRBV3-1/TRBV3-2
cdr3_aa: ASRRGGQGVAYEQY

v_call: TRBV28
cdr3_aa: ASSLRFYEQY

v_call: TRBV2
cdr3_aa: ASRRTGGSNYGYT

v_call: TRBV4-3
cdr3_aa: ASSQETRLNTEAF

v_call: TRBV6-2/TRBV6-3
cdr3_aa: ASSAYSNQPQH

v_call: TRBV30
cdr3_aa: AWTGGRGDEQY

v_call: TRBV6-6
cdr3_aa: ASRRQGGTEAF

v_call: TRBV6-2/TRBV6-3
cdr3_aa: ASSYSNRNEQF

v_call: TRBV14
cdr3_aa: ASSQVPGLPEETQY

v_call: TRBV6-5
cdr3_aa: ASSYSRDSYEQY

v_call: TRBV23-1
cdr3_aa: ASSLCRTAIYEQY

v_call: TRBV4-1
cdr3_aa: ASSPAGASGYT

v_call: TRBV19
cdr3_aa: ASSMALAGRTDTQY

v_call: TRBV19
cdr3_aa: ASSVRGRYEQY

v_call: TRBV24-1
cdr3_aa: ATSDNPNMNTEAF

v_call: TRBV27
cdr3_aa: ASSLEAAPRPGANVLT

v_call: TRBV9
cdr3_aa: ASSKRTGTGYT

v_call: TRBV29-1
cdr3_aa: SVAPRDSYGYT